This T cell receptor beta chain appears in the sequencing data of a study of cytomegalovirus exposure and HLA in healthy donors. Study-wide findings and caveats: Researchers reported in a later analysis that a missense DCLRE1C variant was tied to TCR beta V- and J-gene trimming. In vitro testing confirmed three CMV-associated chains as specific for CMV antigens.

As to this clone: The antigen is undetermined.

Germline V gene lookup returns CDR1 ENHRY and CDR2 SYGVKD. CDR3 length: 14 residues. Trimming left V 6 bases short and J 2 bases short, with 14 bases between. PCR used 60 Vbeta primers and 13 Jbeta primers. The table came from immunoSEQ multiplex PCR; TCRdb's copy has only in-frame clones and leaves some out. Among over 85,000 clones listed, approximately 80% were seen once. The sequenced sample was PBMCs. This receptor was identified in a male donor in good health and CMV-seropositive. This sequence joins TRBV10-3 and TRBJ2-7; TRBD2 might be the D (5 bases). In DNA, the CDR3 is TGTGCCATCAGGGACGGACTCTCTCCCTACGAGCAGTACTTC. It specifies CAIRDGLSPYEQYF.